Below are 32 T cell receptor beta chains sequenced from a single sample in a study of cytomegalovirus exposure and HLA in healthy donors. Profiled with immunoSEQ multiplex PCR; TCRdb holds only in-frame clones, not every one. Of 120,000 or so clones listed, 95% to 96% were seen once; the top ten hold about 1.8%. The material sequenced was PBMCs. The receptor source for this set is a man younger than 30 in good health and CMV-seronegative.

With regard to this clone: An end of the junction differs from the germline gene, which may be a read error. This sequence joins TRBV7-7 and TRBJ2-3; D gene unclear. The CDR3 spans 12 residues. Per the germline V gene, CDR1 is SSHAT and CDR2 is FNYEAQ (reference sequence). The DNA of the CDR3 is TGTGCTAGCAGCCCCGGTACAGATACGCAGTATTTT. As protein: CASSPGTDTQYF.

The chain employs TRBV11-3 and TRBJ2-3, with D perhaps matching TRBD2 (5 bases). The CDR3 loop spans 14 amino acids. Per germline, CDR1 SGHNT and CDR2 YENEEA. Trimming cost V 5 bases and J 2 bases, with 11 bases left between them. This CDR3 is CASSPLASTDTQYF. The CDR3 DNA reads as TGTGCCAGCAGCCCCCTAGCCTCCACAGATACGCAGTATTTT.

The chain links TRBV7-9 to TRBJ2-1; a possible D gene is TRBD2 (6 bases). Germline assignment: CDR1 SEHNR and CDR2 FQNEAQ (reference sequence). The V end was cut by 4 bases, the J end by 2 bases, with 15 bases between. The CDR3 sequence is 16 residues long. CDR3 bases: TGTGCCAGCAGCTCCGACGGGAGAGGGGCCTACAATGAGCAGTTCTTC. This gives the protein CASSSDGRGAYNEQFF. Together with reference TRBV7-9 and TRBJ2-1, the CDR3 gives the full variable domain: DTGVSQNPRHKITKRGQNVTFRCDPISEHNRLYWYRQTLGQGPEFLTYFQNEAQLEKSRLLSDRFSAERPKGSFSTLEIQRTEQGDSAMYLCASSSDGRGAYNEQFFGPGTRLTVL.

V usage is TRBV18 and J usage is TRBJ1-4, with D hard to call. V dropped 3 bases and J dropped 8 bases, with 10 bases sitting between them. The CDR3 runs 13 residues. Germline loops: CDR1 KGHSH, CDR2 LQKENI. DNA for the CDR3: TGTGCCAGCTCACCCGGACGAGGGGAAAAACTGTTTTTT. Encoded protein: CASSPGRGEKLFF.

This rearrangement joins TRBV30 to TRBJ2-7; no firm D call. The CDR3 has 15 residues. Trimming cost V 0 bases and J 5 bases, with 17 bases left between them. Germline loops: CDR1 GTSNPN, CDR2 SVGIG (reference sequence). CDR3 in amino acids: CAWSVSVRATHEQYF. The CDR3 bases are TGTGCCTGGAGTGTGTCTGTCCGAGCGACCCACGAGCAGTACTTC. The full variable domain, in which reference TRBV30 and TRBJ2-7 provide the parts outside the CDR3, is SQTIHQWPATLVQPVGSPLSLECTVEGTSNPNLYWYRQAAGRGLQLLFYSVGIGQISSEVPQNLSASRPQDRQFILSSKKLLLSDSGFYLCAWSVSVRATHEQYFGPGTRLTVT.

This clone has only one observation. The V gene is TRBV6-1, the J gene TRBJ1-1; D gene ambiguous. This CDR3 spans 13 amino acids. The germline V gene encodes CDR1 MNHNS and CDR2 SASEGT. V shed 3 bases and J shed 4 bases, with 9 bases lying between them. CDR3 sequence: CASSEGQLTEAFF. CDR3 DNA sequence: TGTGCCAGCAGTGAGGGCCAGCTCACTGAAGCTTTCTTT.

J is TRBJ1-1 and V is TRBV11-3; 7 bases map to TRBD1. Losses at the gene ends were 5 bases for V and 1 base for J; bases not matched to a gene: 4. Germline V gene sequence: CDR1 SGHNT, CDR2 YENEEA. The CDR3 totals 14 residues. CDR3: CASSPGQENTEAFF. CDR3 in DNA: TGTGCCAGCAGCCCCGGACAGGAGAACACTGAAGCTTTCTTT.

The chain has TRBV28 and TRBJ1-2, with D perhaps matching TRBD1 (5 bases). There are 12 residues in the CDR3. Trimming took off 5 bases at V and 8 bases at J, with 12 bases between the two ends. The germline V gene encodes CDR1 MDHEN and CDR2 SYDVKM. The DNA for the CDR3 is TGTGCCAGCAGTGGTATGGGGCCCGGCTACACCTTC. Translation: CASSGMGPGYTF.

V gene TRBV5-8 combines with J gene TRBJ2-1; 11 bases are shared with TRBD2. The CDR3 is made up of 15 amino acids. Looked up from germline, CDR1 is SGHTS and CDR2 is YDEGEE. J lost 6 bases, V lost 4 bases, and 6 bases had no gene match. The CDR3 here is CASSPLAGETNEQFF. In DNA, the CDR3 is TGTGCCAGCAGCCCACTAGCGGGAGAGACCAATGAGCAGTTCTTC.

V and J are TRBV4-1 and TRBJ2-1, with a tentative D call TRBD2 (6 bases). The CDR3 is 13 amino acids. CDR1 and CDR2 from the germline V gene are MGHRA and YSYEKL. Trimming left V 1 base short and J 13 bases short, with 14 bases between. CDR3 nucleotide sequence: TGCGCCAGCAGCCAAGTGGGGCTGGACTACCAGTTCTTC. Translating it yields CASSQVGLDYQFF.

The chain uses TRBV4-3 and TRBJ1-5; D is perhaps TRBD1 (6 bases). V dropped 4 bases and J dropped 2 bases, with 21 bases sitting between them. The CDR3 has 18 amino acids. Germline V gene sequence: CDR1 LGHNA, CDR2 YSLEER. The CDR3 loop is CASSPDGVGTGRNQPQHF. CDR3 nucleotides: TGCGCCAGCAGCCCAGACGGGGTCGGTACAGGGCGCAATCAGCCCCAGCATTTT.

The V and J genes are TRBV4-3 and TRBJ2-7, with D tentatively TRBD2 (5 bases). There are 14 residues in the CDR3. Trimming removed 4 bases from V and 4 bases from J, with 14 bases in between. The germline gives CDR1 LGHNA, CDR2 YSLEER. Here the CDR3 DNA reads TGCGCCAGCAGCCCAGCGGAACTACCATACGAGCAGTACTTC. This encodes CASSPAELPYEQYF.

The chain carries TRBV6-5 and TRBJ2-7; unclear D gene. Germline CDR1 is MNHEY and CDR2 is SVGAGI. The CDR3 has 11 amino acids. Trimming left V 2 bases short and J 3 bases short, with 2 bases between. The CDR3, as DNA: TGTGCCAGCAGTTACCGCTACGAGCAGTACTTC. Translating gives CASSYRYEQYF.

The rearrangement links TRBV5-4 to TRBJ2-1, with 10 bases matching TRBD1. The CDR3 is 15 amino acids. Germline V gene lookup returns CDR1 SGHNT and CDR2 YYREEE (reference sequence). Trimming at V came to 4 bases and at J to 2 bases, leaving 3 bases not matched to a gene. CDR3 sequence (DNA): TGTGCCAGCAGCCCAGGACAGGGGGCCTACAATGAGCAGTTCTTC. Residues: CASSPGQGAYNEQFF.

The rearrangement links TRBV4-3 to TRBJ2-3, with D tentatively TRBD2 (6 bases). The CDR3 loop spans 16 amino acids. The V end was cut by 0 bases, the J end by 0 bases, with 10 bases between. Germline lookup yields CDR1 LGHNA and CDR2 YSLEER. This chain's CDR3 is CASSQDGAGSTDTQYF. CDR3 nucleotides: TGCGCCAGCAGCCAAGACGGGGCGGGGAGCACAGATACGCAGTATTTT.

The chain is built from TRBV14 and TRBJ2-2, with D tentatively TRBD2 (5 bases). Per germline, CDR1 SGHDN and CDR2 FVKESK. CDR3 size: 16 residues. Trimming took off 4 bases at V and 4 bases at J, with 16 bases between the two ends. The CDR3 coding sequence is TGTGCCAGCAGCCTCCTCGGCGGTGGAGGCACCGGGGAGCTGTTTTTT. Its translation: CASSLLGGGGTGELFF. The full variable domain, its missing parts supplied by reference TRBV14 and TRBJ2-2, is EAGVTQFPSHSVIEKGQTVTLRCDPISGHDNLYWYRRVMGKEIKFLLHFVKESKQDESGMPNNRFLAERTGGTYSTLKVQPAELEDSGVYFCASSLLGGGGTGELFFGEGSRLTVL.

CDR3 DNA: TGTGCCAGCAGACCCACAGAGAACACTGAAGCTTTCTTT. This gives the protein CASRPTENTEAFF. The chain couples TRBV6-4 to TRBJ1-1; D is uncertain. Germline CDR1 and CDR2: MRHNA and SNTAGT. The CDR3 extends over 13 amino acids. V was cut by 6 bases and J by 1 base, with 9 bases left in between.

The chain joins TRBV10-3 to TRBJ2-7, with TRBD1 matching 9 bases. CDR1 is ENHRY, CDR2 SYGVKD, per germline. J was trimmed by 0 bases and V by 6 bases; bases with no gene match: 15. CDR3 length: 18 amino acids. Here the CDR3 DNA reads TGTGCCATCAGGGGTGGGACAGGGCTTGGGGGAAGCTCCTACGAGCAGTACTTC. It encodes CAIRGGTGLGGSSYEQYF.

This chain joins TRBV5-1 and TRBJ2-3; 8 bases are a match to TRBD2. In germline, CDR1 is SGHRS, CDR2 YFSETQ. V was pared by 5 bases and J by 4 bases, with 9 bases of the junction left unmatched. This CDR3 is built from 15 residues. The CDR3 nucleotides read TGCGCCAGCAGTTTAGCGGGATCTCTCTCAGATACGCAGTATTTT. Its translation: CASSLAGSLSDTQYF.

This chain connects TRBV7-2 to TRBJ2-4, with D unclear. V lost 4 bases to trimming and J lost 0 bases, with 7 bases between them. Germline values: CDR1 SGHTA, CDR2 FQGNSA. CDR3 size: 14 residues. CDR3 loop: CASSSVVAKNIQYF. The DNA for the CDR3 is TGTGCCAGCAGCTCCGTAGTAGCCAAAAACATTCAGTACTTC.

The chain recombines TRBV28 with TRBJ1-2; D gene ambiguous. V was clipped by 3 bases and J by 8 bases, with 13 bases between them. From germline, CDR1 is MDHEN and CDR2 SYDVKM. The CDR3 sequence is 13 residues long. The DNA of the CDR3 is TGTGCCAGCAGTTTCGACACATCTGGGGGCTACACCTTC. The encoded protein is CASSFDTSGGYTF.

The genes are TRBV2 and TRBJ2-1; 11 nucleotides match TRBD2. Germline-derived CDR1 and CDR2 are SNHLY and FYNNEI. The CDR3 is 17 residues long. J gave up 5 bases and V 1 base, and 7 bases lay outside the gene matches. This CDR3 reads CASSEVLPGLADNEQFF. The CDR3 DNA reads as TGTGCCAGCAGTGAAGTCCTCCCGGGACTAGCGGACAATGAGCAGTTCTTC.

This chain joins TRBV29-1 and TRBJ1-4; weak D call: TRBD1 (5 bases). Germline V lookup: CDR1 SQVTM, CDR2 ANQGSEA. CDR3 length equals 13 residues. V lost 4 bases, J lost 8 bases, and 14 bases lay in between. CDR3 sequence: CSVAGVMQEKLFF. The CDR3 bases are TGCAGCGTTGCGGGGGTGATGCAGGAAAAACTGTTTTTT.

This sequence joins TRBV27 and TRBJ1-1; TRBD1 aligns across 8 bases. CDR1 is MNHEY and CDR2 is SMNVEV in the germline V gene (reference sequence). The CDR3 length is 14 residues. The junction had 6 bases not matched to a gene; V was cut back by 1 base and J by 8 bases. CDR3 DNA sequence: TGTGCCAGCAGTTTATGGGGCGGGGACAGGGAAGCTTTCTTT. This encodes CASSLWGGDREAFF.

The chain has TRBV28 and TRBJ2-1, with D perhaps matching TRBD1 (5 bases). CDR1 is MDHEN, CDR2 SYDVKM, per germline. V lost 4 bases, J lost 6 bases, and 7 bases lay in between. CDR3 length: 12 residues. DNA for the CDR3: TGTGCCAGCAGTTACAGGTTCAATGAGCAGTTCTTC. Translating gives CASSYRFNEQFF.

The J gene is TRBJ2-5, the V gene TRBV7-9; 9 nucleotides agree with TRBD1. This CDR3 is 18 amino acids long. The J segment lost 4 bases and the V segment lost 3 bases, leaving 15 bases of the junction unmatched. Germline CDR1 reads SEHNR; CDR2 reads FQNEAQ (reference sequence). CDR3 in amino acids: CASSLPTGGILRLETQYF. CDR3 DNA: TGTGCCAGCAGCTTGCCGACAGGGGGGATCTTACGTCTAGAGACCCAGTACTTC.

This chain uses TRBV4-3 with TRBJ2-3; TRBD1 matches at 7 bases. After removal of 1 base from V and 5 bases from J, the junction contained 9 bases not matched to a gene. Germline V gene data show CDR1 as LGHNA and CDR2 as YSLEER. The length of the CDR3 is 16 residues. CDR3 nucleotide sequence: TGCGCCAGCAGCCAAGGATCAGGGGGAGCGGTAGATACGCAGTATTTT. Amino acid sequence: CASSQGSGGAVDTQYF.

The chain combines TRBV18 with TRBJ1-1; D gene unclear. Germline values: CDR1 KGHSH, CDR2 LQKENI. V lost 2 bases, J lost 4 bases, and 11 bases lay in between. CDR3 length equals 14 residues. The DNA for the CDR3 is TGTGCCAGCTCACCAACCTACCCCTCCACTGAAGCTTTCTTT. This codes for CASSPTYPSTEAFF.

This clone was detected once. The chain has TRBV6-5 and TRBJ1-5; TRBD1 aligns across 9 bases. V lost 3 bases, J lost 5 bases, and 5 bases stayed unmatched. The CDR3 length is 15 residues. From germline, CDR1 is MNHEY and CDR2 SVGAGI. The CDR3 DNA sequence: TGTGCCAGCAGTTATAGGGGACAGGGCTATCAGCCCCAGCATTTT. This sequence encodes CASSYRGQGYQPQHF.

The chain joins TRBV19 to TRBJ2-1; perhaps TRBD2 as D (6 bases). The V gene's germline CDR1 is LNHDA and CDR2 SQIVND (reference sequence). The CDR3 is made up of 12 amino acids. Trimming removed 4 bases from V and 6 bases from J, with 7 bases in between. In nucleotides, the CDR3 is TGTGCCAGTAGTACCGGGGGCAATGAGCAGTTCTTC. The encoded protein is CASSTGGNEQFF.

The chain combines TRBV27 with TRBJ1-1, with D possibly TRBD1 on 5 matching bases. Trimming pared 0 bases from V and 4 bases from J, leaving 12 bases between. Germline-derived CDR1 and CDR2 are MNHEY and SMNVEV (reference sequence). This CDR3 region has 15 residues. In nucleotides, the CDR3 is TGTGCCAGCAGTTTATCGGGACGGGGGATCACTGAAGCTTTCTTT. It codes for CASSLSGRGITEAFF.

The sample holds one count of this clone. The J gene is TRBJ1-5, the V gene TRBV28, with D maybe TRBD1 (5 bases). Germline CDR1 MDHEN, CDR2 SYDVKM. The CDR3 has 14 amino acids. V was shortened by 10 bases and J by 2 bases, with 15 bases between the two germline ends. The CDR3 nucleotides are TGTGCCACCGAGGACAATCAGGGCAATCAGCCCCAGCATTTT. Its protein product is CATEDNQGNQPQHF.